This T cell receptor (beta chain) was retrieved from a study of technical replicates of blood from a handful of donors. TCRdb keeps only in-frame clones here, not all; method: immunoSEQ multiplex PCR. The sample consists of tens of thousands of clones, around nine tenths of them appearing once. This CDR3 contains 18 residues. CDR1 and CDR2 (germline): LGHNA, YNFKEQ. V was clipped by 1 base and J by 2 bases; unmatched bases: 10. The source of this sequence is a human donor in good health. Some clones in this sample may be carry-over from other donors' samples. The chain couples TRBV4-2 to TRBJ2-3, with 9 bases aligning to TRBD2. The sequenced material came from PBMCs. The CDR3 DNA reads as TGTGCCAGCAGCCAAGGGGCAGGAGCGGGGGGACCCACAGATACGCAGTATTTT. This codes for CASSQGAGAGGPTDTQYF.